This T cell receptor (beta chain) was recovered during a study of T cells expressing NK-cell markers. Study as a whole: TCR beta repertoires came from sorted CD3+CD56+NKG2C+, CD3+CD56+NKG2C- and CD3+CD56-NKG2C+ T cells.

This CDR3 region has 14 residues. CDR1 is MNHEY and CDR2 is SVGAGI in the germline V gene. TCRdb re-called the 5' RACE reads; every CDR3 protein appears as one record, without DNA. This sample lists about 160,000 distinct CDR3 sequences; its ten largest clones have around a sixth. The chain has TRBV6-5 and TRBJ2-7. Input material: blood T cells: a sorted CD56 or NKG2C T cell subset, CD4+ or CD8+ T cells, or bulk PBMC T cells (not recorded which). This TCR was recovered from a woman aged 18 to 75 in good health. The CDR3 loop reads CASSYSGNLYEQYF.